The next 19 T cell receptor beta chains were all read from a single sample in a study of tumor and adjacent non-tumor tissue in lung cancer. TCRbeta libraries were built with three rounds of nested PCR, modified from ARM-PCR. TCRdb itself ran the multiplex PCR reads through MiXCR, one entry per CDR3 protein. The sample yields 100,000 to 150,000 distinct CDR3 sequences, about 66% seen once. No cell sorting was done before RNA was extracted from the tissue. The source material was lung tumor tissue. Source of these receptors: a man younger than 40 with non-small cell lung cancer.

Points on this clonotype: With a much larger clone just one base away, this may be a read error. The CDR3 DNA reads TGTGCCAGCAGTTCAACTAGCGGGAGGACCTACGAGCAGTACTTC. Its protein product is CASSSTSGRTYEQYF. The chain has TRBV6-6 and TRBJ2-7, with 12 positions matching TRBD2. The ends lost 4 bases at V and 2 bases at J; junction bases unmatched: 3. Germline V gives CDR1 MNHNY, CDR2 SVGAGI (reference sequence). This CDR3 is built from 15 residues.

Comments on this clonotype: Sequence at one end of the junction differs from germline and may be a read error. The chain is built from TRBV20-1 and TRBJ2-1, with D perhaps matching TRBD2 (6 bases). This CDR3 spans 15 amino acids. In germline, CDR1 is DFQATT, CDR2 SNEGSKA (reference sequence). This chain's CDR3 is CNARDQGGVCNEQFF. For the CDR3, the DNA is TGCAATGCTAGAGATCAAGGAGGGGTATGCAATGAGCAGTTCTTC.

Note on this clonotype: The junction differs from germline at one of its ends, possibly a read error. The rearrangement joins TRBV11-3 to TRBJ2-1; D gene uncertain. CDR3 size: 14 residues. Germline assignment: CDR1 SGHNT and CDR2 YENEEA. The CDR3 sequence is CAISLQSPGNEQFF. The CDR3 bases are TGTGCCATCAGCCTACAGAGTCCGGGCAATGAGCAGTTCTTC.

On this clonotype itself: This may be a read error: a much more frequent sequence differs by one nucleotide. V gene TRBV6-1 combines with J gene TRBJ2-2; the match to TRBD1 covers 11 bases. The CDR3 totals 16 residues. CDR1 and CDR2 (germline): MNHNS, SASEGT. The J segment lost 2 bases and the V segment lost 4 bases, leaving 3 bases of the junction unmatched. The CDR3 nucleotides are TGTGCCAGCAGTGTCCGGACAGGGGGCAACACCGGGGAGCTGTTTTTT. It yields the protein CASSVRTGGNTGELFF.

As to this clonotype: A much larger clone differs from this one at a single base, so this may be a read error. This chain links TRBV10-2 with TRBJ2-5; D is ambiguous. V lost 3 bases to trimming and J lost 0 bases, with 17 bases between them. Per germline, CDR1 WSHSY and CDR2 SAAADI. The CDR3 runs 17 residues. CDR3: CASSESASRCNQETQYF. In DNA, the CDR3 is TGCGCCAGCAGTGAATCGGCCTCGCGGTGTAACCAAGAGACCCAGTACTTC.

In the case of this clonotype: Compared with germline, one end of the junction differs, possibly owing to a read error. J is TRBJ2-3 and V is TRBV11-3, with 7 bases identical to TRBD2. Per the germline V gene, CDR1 is SGHNT and CDR2 is YENEEA. This CDR3 region has 14 residues. The CDR3 loop reads CASSPAGFTDTQYF. The CDR3 bases are TGCGCCAGCAGCCCAGCGGGGTTCACAGATACGCAGTATTTT.

Notes on this clonotype: A much more abundant neighbour one base away suggests this may be a read error. The V and J genes are TRBV4-1 and TRBJ1-2; a possible D gene is TRBD1 (6 bases). There are 13 residues in the CDR3. Germline V CDR1 and CDR2: MGHRA, YSYEKL. Trimming left V 2 bases short and J 5 bases short, with 9 bases between. The CDR3 loop is CASSQRTAYGYTF. The CDR3 DNA follows: TGCGCCAGCAGCCAAAGGACAGCTTATGGCTACACCTTC.

Details on this clonotype: One base away lies a much larger clone, so this may be a sequencing read error. Likely a read error: the CDR3 ends without its conserved phenylalanine or tryptophan. For the CDR3, the DNA is TGTGCCAGCAGCCAAGATCCGACCCCGCGGGGCTATGGCTACACCTTA. Translation: CASSQDPTPRGYGYTL. The genes are TRBV4-2 and TRBJ1-2; D not resolved. This CDR3 has 16 residues. CDR1 is LGHNA and CDR2 is YNFKEQ in the germline V gene. V lost 0 bases, J lost 4 bases, and 15 bases lay in between.

The sample holds one count of this clonotype. An end of the junction differs from the germline gene, which may be a read error. The chain is built from TRBV5-1 and TRBJ2-7, with D uncertain. CDR1 is SGHRS and CDR2 is YFSETQ in the germline V gene. This CDR3 spans 14 amino acids. CDR3 sequence (DNA): TGCGCCAGCAGCTTGGAAGTTCCCTCCAACGAGCAGTACTTC. The encoded protein is CASSLEVPSNEQYF.

As concerns this clonotype: Since a much larger clone is just one base distant, this may be a read error. V is TRBV6-5 and J is TRBJ2-7; no clear D. The germline CDR1 and CDR2 sequences are MNHEY and SVGAGI. The CDR3 has 14 amino acids. V was clipped by 4 bases and J by 3 bases, with 13 bases between them. CDR3 region: CASSCSPRNYEQYF. As DNA, the CDR3 is TGTGCCAGCAGTTGCTCGCCCAGGAACTACGAGCAGTACTTC.

As to this clonotype: One junction end does not reproduce the germline sequence, and a read error may be involved. The rearrangement uses TRBV4-1 and TRBJ1-3, with 7 bases matching TRBD1. Germline V gives CDR1 MGHRA, CDR2 YSYEKL. This CDR3 spans 15 amino acids. The DNA for the CDR3 is TGCGCCAGCAGCCAAGGACAGGGCTCTGGAAACACCGTATATTTT. Its translation: CASSQGQGSGNTVYF.

The chain combines TRBV11-2 with TRBJ2-1; the match to TRBD1 covers 7 bases. The CDR3 length is 14 residues. Germline V gives CDR1 SGHAT, CDR2 FQNNGV. V gave up 11 bases and J gave up 3 bases; unmatched junction bases: 10. CDR3 nucleotides: TGTGCCGGCCAGGGGGAAGGGTACTACAATGAGCAGTTCTTC. It is translated as CAGQGEGYYNEQFF.

The chain links TRBV30 to TRBJ2-3, with D possibly TRBD1 on 5 matching bases. This CDR3 has 14 residues. Trimming removed 0 bases at V and 5 bases at J, with 12 bases between. The germline V gene encodes CDR1 GTSNPN and CDR2 SVGIG (reference sequence). The CDR3 region has the DNA TGTGCCTGGAGTGTTAAACAGGCTGGAGATACGCAGTATTTT. This gives the protein CAWSVKQAGDTQYF.

This clonotype was observed at least ten times. The gene calls are TRBV14 and TRBJ1-6; TRBD1 agrees at 8 bases. The J segment lost 7 bases and the V segment lost 1 base, leaving 3 bases of the junction unmatched. From germline, CDR1 is SGHDN and CDR2 FVKESK. The CDR3 covers 15 residues. CDR3 protein: CASSQATGENSPLHF. The CDR3 DNA is TGTGCCAGCAGCCAAGCGACAGGGGAGAATTCACCCCTCCACTTT.

The table lists this clonotype with a few counts. Possible read error: a much larger clone is one base away. V is TRBV5-8 and J is TRBJ1-4, with D possibly being TRBD1 (5 bases). Germline V gene data show CDR1 as SGHTS and CDR2 as YDEGEE. There are 14 residues in the CDR3. For the CDR3, the DNA is TGTGCCAGCAACTTGGGGCGACAGAAAGAAAAACTGTTTTTT. Protein sequence: CASNLGRQKEKLFF.

This clonotype was seen once. It may be a read error: a sequence one base away is much more abundant. This chain joins TRBV6-1 and TRBJ2-1; 13 bases match TRBD2. With 6 bases clipped from V and 11 bases from J, the junction kept 10 bases outside the gene matches. The CDR3 is 15 residues long. The germline V gene has CDR1 MNHNS and CDR2 SASEGT. CDR3 sequence (DNA): TGTGCCAGCAGACCCACTAGCGGGGGGGCAAATAAGCAGTTCTTC. Translating gives CASRPTSGGANKQFF.

Points on this clonotype: Possible read error: a much larger clone is one base away. Likely a read error: the CDR3 ends without its conserved phenylalanine or tryptophan. The chain carries TRBV6-2 or TRBV6-3 and TRBJ2-7; D is uncertain. From germline, CDR1 is MNHEY and CDR2 SVGEGT. The CDR3 extends over 14 amino acids. Trimming removed 0 bases at V and 2 bases at J, with 8 bases between. The CDR3 protein is CASSYSEEPYEQYS. CDR3 in DNA: TGTGCCAGCAGTTACTCAGAGGAACCCTACGAGCAGTACTCC.

On this clonotype: An end of the junction does not agree with germline; a read error may underlie this. This chain connects TRBV6-2 or TRBV6-3 to TRBJ2-2, with D possibly being TRBD1 (5 bases). This CDR3 has 17 amino acids. Germline V gives CDR1 MNHEY, CDR2 SVGEGT. The CDR3 reads CAISYRLGDPGTVELFF. CDR3 sequence (DNA): TGTGCCATCAGTTACCGTCTAGGGGATCCGGGTACCGTGGAGCTGTTTTTT.

The rearrangement links TRBV20-1 to TRBJ1-6, with D unclear. The germline CDR1 and CDR2 sequences are DFQATT and SNEGSKA (reference sequence). The CDR3 runs to 14 residues. Trimming left V 3 bases short and J 7 bases short, with 13 bases between. CDR3 coding DNA: TGCAGTGCTAGGGAAAGTAGTCACAATTCACCCCTCCACTTT. This translates into CSARESSHNSPLHF.